One T cell receptor beta chain is described in this entry. This clone's antigen is unknown. No clone much larger than this one lies a single base away; base qualities are absent. Libraries came from the immunoSEQ multiplex PCR assay. In its TCRdb copy, this immuneACCESS table keeps in-frame sequences only and misses some clones. Where compared with another copy, unresolved V genes explain less than half of these, and the others have no known cause. The sample data list about 250,000 clones, and approximately 80% of these were observed just once. The biggest ten clones account for 13% of the sample. V sheds 3 bases and J sheds 7 bases, leaving 13 bases between their ends. Via the germline V gene, CDR1 is SGHVS and CDR2 FNYEAQ. Counted from cysteine to phenylalanine, this CDR3 has 15 amino acids. Only the CDR3 part of the read is kept: 45 bases, read in frame from the first base. The data originate from a study of control samples from healthy donors and cancer patients (dated by TCRdb to 2018 to 2020).

Recombination linked TRBV7-6 to TRBJ1-6; tentative D gene TRBD1, with 6 bases matching. The TCR originated in a woman aged 55-70 years with lung cancer. The sequencing input was PBMCs. The CDR3 amino acid sequence is: CASSFGGRKNSPLHF. The DNA reads as follows: TGTGCCAGCAGCTTTGGGGGGCGTAAAAATTCACCCCTCCACTTT.